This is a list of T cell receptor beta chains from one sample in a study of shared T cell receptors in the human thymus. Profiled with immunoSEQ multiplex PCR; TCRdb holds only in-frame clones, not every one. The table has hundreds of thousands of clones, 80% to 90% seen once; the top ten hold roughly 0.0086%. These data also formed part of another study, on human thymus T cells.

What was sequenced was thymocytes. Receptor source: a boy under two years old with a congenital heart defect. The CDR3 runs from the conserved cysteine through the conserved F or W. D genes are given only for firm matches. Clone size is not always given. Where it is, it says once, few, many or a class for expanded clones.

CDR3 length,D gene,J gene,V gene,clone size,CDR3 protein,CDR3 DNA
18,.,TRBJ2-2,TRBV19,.,CASSIGGQERENTGELFF,TGTGCCAGTAGTATAGGGGGACAGGAGCGGGAGAACACCGGGGAGCTGTTTTTT
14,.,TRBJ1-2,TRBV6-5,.,CASSYAATGNGYTF,TGTGCCAGCAGTTACGCCGCTACGGGAAATGGCTACACCTTC
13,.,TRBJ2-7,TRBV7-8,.,CASTWGDSYEQYF,TGTGCCAGCACCTGGGGGGATTCCTACGAGCAGTACTTC
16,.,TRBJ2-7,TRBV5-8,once,CASSLRPGSDYYEQYF,TGTGCCAGCAGCTTGCGTCCGGGCTCTGACTACTACGAGCAGTACTTC
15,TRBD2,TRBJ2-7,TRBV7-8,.,CASSLESGGDYEQYF,TGTGCCAGCAGCTTAGAGTCGGGGGGTGACTACGAGCAGTACTTC
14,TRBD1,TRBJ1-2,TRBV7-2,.,CASSLGQGGYGYTF,TGTGCCAGCAGCTTAGGACAGGGCGGGTATGGCTACACCTTC
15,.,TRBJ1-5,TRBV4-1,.,CASSQGEEKNQPQHF,TGCGCCAGCAGCCAAGGTGAAGAGAAAAATCAGCCCCAGCATTTT
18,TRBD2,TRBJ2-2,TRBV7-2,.,CASTKETSGRANTGELFF,TGTGCCAGCACCAAAGAGACTAGCGGGAGAGCGAACACCGGGGAGCTGTTTTTT
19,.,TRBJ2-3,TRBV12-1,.,CASSLAGNGGVGSTDTQYF,TGTGCCAGCAGCCTAGCGGGGAACGGTGGGGTAGGGAGCACAGATACGCAGTATTTT
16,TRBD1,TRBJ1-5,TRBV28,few,CASSAPGQGGNQPQHF,TGTGCCAGCAGTGCACCGGGACAGGGCGGCAATCAGCCCCAGCATTTT
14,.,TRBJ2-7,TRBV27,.,CASSLRASSYEQYF,TGTGCCAGCAGTCTGAGGGCGTCCTCCTACGAGCAGTACTTC
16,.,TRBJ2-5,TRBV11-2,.,CASSFRRDTYQETQYF,TGTGCCAGCAGCTTTCGCCGGGACACATACCAAGAGACCCAGTACTTC
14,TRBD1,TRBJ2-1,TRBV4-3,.,CASSQDWTGVEQFF,TGCGCCAGCAGCCAAGATTGGACAGGGGTTGAGCAGTTCTTC
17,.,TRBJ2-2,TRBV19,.,CASSIGVRGRGIGELFF,TGTGCCAGTAGTATAGGCGTTAGGGGGAGGGGAATCGGGGAGCTGTTTTTT
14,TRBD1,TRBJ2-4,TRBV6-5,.,CASRDRGPKNIQYF,TGTGCCAGCAGGGACAGGGGGCCCAAAAACATTCAGTACTTC
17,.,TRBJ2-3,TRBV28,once,CASSFGKGITHTDTQYF,TGTGCCAGCAGTTTTGGGAAGGGGATCACCCACACAGATACGCAGTATTTT
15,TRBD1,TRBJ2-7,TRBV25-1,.,CASSDTGRGRNEQYF,TGTGCCAGCAGTGATACCGGCAGGGGGCGAAACGAGCAGTACTTC
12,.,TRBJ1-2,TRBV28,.,CASSYRVDGYTF,TGTGCCAGCAGTTACAGGGTAGATGGCTACACCTTC
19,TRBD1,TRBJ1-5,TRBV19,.,CASSKGPGTGNFSNQPQHF,TGTGCCAGTAGTAAGGGGCCCGGGACAGGGAACTTCAGCAATCAGCCCCAGCATTTT
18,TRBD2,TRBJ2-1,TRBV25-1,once,CASRDRQKTSGRDNEQFF,TGTGCCAGCAGGGACAGGCAGAAGACTAGCGGGAGAGACAATGAGCAGTTCTTC
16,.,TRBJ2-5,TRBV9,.,CASSVGGPGYQETQYF,TGTGCCAGCAGCGTAGGTGGCCCAGGGTACCAAGAGACCCAGTACTTC
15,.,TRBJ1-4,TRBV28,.,CASSFDRSSGEKLFF,TGTGCCAGCAGTTTCGACCGCTCCTCGGGTGAAAAACTGTTTTTT
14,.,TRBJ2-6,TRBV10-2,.,CASRDSTGANVLTF,TGCGCCAGCAGAGACAGCACTGGGGCCAACGTCCTGACTTTC
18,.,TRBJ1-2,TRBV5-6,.,CASSLANGRGWSNYGYTF,TGTGCCAGCAGCTTGGCCAACGGCAGGGGTTGGTCTAACTATGGCTACACCTTC
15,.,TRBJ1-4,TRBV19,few,CASRTGQILNEKLFF,TGTGCCAGTAGGACCGGACAGATCCTAAATGAAAAACTGTTTTTT
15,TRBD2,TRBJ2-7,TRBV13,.,CASSFRRESTYEQYF,TGTGCCAGCAGCTTCCGGCGGGAGAGTACCTACGAGCAGTACTTC
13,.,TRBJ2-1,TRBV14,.,CASSPTREREQFF,TGTGCCAGCAGCCCTACTAGGGAGAGAGAGCAGTTCTTC
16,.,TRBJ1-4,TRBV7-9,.,CASSFCGLGFCEKLFF,TGTGCCAGCAGCTTTTGCGGGTTAGGTTTTTGTGAAAAACTGTTTTTT
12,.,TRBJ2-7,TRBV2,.,CASRAKGYEQYF,TGTGCCAGCAGAGCGAAAGGCTACGAGCAGTACTTC
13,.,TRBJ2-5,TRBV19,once,CASSSNSAETQYF,TGTGCCAGTAGTTCGAATTCAGCGGAGACCCAGTACTTC
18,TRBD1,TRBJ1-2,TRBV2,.,CASSEAWDRGTKNYGYTF,TGTGCCAGCAGTGAAGCGTGGGACAGGGGGACCAAAAACTATGGCTACACCTTC
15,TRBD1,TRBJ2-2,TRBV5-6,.,CASSLKGGRGGELFF,TGTGCCAGCAGCTTGAAAGGGGGCCGTGGCGGGGAGCTGTTTTTT
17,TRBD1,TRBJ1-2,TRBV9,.,CASSAGEGTAGSYGYTF,TGTGCCAGCAGCGCAGGAGAGGGGACAGCCGGATCCTATGGCTACACCTTC
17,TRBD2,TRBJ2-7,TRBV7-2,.,CASSYRQLAGGPYEQYF,TGTGCCAGCAGCTACAGACAACTAGCGGGAGGGCCCTACGAGCAGTACTTC
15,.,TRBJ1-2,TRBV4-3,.,CASSQAAPLGGGYTF,TGCGCCAGCAGCCAAGCTGCGCCTCTAGGGGGTGGCTACACCTTC
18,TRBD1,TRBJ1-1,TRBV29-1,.,CSVEAVGDRVKMNTEAFF,TGCAGCGTTGAGGCGGTGGGGGACAGGGTGAAAATGAACACTGAAGCTTTCTTT
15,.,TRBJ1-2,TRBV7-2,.,CASSLKRARVVGYTF,TGTGCCAGCAGCTTAAAGCGGGCCCGGGTGGTTGGCTACACCTTC
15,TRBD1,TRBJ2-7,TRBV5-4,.,CASSSTGQGSYEQYF,TGTGCCAGCAGCAGTACGGGACAGGGGTCCTACGAGCAGTACTTC
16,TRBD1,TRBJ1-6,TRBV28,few,CASRADRGSIDSPLHF,TGTGCCAGCAGAGCAGACAGGGGGTCTATAGATTCACCCCTCCACTTT
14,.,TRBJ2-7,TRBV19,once,CASSITRSSYEQYF,TGTGCCAGTAGTATCACCAGGTCCTCCTACGAGCAGTACTTC
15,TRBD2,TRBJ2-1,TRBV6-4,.,CASSFTTSGVNEQFF,TGTGCCAGCAGCTTCACGACTAGCGGGGTGAATGAGCAGTTCTTC
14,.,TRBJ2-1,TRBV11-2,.,CASSLNLRDHEQFF,TGTGCCAGCAGCTTAAATCTCAGGGATCATGAGCAGTTCTTC
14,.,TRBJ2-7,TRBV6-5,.,CASSDGTSLYEQYF,TGTGCCAGCAGTGACGGGACTTCCCTCTACGAGCAGTACTTC
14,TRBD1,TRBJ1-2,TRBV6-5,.,CASSSTGFENGYTF,TGTGCCAGCAGTTCGACAGGGTTTGAGAATGGCTACACCTTC
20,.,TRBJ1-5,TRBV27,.,CASSLSHSGVPRGPNQPQHF,TGTGCCAGCAGTTTATCGCATTCAGGGGTCCCAAGGGGTCCCAATCAGCCCCAGCATTTT